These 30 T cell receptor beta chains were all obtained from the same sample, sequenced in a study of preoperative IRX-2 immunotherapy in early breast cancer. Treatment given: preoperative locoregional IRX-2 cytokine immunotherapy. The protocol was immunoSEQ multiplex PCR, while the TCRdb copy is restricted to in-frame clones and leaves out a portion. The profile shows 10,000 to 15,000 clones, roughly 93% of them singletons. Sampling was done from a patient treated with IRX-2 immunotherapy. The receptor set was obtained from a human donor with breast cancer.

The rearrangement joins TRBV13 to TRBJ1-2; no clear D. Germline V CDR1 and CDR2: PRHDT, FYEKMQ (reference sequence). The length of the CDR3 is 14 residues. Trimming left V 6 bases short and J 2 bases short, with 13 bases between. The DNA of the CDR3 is TGTGCCAGCAGTGAAAGAGCATCGAACTATGGCTACACCTTC. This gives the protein CASSERASNYGYTF.

The CDR3 DNA reads as TGCAGTGCTACCGCGTACAATGAGCAGTTCTTC. Translated, it gives CSATAYNEQFF. V is TRBV20-1 and J is TRBJ2-1; no reliable D call. V gave up 4 bases and J gave up 4 bases, with 5 bases separating them. Germline V CDR1 and CDR2: DFQATT, SNEGSKA (reference sequence). The CDR3 loop spans 11 amino acids.

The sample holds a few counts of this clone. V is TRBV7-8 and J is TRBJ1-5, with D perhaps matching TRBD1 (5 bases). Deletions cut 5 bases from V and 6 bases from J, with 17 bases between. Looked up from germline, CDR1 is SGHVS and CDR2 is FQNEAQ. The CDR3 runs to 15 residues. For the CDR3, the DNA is TGTGCCAGCAGCCGCCTTGCGACGGGGCGTCAGCCCCAGCATTTT. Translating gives CASSRLATGRQPQHF.

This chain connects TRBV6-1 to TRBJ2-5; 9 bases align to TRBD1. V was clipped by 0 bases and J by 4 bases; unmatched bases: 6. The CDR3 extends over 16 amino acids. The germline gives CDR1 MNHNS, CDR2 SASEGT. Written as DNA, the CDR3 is TGTGCCAGCAGTGAAGCCACCGGGACAGGGACAGAGACCCAGTACTTC. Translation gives CASSEATGTGTETQYF.

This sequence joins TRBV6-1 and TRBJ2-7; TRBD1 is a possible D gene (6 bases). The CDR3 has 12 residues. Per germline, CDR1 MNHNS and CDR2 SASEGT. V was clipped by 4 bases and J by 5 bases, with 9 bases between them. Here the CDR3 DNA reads TGTGCCAGCAGTGTGACAGGAAACGAGCAGTACTTC. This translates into CASSVTGNEQYF.

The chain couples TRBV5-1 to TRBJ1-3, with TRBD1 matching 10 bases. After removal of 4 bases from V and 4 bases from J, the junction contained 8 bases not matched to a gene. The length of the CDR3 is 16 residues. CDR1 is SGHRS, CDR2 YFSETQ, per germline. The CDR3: CASSPTTGGYGNTIYF. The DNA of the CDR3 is TGCGCCAGCAGCCCTACGACAGGGGGCTACGGAAACACCATATATTTT.

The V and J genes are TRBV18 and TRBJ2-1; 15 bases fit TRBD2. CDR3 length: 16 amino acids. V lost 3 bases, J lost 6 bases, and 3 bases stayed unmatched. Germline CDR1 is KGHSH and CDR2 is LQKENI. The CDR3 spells CASSPGLAGGSNEQFF. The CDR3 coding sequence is TGTGCCAGCTCACCGGGACTAGCGGGGGGCTCCAATGAGCAGTTCTTC.

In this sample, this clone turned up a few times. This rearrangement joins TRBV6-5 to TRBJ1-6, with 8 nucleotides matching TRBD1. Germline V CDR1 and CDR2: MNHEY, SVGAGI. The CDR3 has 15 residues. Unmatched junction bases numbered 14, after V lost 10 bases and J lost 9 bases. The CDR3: CATNERGRGPSPLHF. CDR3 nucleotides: TGTGCCACCAACGAGCGGGGCAGGGGGCCTTCACCCCTCCACTTT.

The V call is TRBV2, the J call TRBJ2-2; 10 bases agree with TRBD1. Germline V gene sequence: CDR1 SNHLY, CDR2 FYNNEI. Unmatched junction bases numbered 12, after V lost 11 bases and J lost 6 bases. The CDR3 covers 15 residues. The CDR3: CAGNPGTGVPGELFF. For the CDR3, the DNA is TGTGCCGGAAATCCAGGGACAGGGGTCCCCGGGGAGCTGTTTTTT.

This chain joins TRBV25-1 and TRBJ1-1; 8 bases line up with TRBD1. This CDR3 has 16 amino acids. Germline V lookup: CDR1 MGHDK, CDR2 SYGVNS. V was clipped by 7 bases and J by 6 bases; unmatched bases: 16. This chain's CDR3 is CASKPTRTGFVAEAFF. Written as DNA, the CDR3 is TGTGCCAGCAAACCGACCCGGACAGGGTTTGTCGCTGAAGCTTTCTTT.

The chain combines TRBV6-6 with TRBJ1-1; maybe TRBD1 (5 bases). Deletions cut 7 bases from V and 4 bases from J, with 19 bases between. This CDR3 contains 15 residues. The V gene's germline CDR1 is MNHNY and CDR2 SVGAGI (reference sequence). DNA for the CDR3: TGTGCCAGCATTACGGGATGGCAGGGCGGCACTGAAGCTTTCTTT. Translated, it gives CASITGWQGGTEAFF.

The CDR3 is CASSAQTGGNSPLHF. CDR3 sequence (DNA): TGTGCCAGCAGTGCCCAGACAGGGGGTAATTCACCCCTCCACTTT. The genes are TRBV28 and TRBJ1-6; TRBD1 matches at 9 bases. V dropped 5 bases and J dropped 6; count of bases not matched to a gene: 5. In germline, CDR1 is MDHEN, CDR2 SYDVKM. This CDR3 is built from 15 residues.

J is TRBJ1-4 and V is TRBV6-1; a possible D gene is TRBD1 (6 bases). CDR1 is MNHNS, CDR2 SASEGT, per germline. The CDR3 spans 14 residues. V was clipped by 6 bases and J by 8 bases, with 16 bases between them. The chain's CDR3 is CASRSAGAEEKLFF. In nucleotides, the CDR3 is TGTGCCAGCAGGTCAGCGGGGGCAGAGGAAAAACTGTTTTTT.

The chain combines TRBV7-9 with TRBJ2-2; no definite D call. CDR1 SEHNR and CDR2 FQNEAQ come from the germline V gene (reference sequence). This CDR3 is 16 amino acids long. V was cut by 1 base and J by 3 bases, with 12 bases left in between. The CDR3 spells CASSLGVGWDTGELFF. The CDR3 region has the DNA TGTGCCAGCAGCTTAGGGGTTGGATGGGACACCGGGGAGCTGTTTTTT. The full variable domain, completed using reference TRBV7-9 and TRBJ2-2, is DTGVSQNPRHKITKRGQNVTFRCDPISEHNRLYWYRQTLGQGPEFLTYFQNEAQLEKSRLLSDRFSAERPKGSFSTLEIQRTEQGDSAMYLCASSLGVGWDTGELFFGEGSRLTVL.

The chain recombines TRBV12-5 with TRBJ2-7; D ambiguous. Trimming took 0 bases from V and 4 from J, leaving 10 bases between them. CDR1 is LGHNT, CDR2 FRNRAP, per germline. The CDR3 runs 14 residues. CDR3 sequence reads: CASGLVSPVYEQYF. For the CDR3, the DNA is TGTGCTAGTGGTTTGGTAAGTCCGGTATACGAGCAGTACTTC.

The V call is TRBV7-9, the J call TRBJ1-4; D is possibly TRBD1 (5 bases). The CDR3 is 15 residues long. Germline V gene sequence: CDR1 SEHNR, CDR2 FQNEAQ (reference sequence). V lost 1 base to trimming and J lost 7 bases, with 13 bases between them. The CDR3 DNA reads TGTGCCAGCAGCTTAGGAGGGGCGGCGAGTGAAAAACTGTTTTTT. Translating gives CASSLGGAASEKLFF.

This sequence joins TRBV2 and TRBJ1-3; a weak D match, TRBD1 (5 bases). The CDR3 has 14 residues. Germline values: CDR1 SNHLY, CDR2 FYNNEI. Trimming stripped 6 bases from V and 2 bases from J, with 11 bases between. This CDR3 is CASRGRQTGNTIYF. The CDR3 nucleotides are TGTGCCAGCAGGGGAAGACAGACTGGAAACACCATATATTTT.

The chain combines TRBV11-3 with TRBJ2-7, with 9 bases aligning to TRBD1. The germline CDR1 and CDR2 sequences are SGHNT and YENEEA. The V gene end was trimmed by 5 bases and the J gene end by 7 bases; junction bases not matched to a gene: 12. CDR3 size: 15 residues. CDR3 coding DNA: TGTGCCAGCAGCCTGGGACAGGGAGGGCCGTGGGAGCAGTACTTC. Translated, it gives CASSLGQGGPWEQYF.

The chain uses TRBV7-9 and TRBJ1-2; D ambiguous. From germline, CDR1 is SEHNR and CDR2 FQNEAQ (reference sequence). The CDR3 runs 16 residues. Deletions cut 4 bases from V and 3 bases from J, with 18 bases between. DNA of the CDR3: TGTGCCAGCAGCTCAAGGCCCGACTCCTATTACTATGGCTACACCTTC. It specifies CASSSRPDSYYYGYTF.

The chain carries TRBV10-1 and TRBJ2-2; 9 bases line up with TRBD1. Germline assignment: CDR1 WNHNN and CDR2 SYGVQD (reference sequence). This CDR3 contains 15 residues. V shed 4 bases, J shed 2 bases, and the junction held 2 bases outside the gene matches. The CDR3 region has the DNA TGCGCCAGCAGTGGGACAGGGGTAAACACCGGGGAGCTGTTTTTT. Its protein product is CASSGTGVNTGELFF.

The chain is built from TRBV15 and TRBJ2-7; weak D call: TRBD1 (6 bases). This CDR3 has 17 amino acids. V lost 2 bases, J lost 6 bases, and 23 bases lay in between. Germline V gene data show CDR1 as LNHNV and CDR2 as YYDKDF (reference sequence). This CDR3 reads CATSRPGSVTGSGEQYF. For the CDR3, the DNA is TGTGCCACCAGCAGACCCGGATCGGTTACAGGGAGTGGCGAGCAGTACTTC.

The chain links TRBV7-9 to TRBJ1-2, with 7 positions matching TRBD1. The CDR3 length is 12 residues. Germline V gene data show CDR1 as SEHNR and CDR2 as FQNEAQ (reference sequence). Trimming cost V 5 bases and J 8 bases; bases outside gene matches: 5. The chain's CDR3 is CASSPLGGGYTF. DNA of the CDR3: TGTGCCAGCAGCCCGCTAGGGGGCGGCTACACCTTC.

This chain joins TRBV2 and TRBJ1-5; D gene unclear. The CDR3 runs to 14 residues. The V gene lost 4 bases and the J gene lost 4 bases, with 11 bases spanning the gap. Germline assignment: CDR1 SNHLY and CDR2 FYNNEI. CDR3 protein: CASSGARANQPQHF. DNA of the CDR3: TGTGCCAGCAGTGGGGCAAGGGCTAATCAGCCCCAGCATTTT.

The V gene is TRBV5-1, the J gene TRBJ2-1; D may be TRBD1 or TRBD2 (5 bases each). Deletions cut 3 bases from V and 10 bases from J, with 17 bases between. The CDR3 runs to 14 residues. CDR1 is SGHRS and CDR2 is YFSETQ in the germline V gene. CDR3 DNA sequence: TGCGCCAGCAGCTCCGGGGCTAGTCTGAAGGAGCAGTTCTTC. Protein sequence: CASSSGASLKEQFF.

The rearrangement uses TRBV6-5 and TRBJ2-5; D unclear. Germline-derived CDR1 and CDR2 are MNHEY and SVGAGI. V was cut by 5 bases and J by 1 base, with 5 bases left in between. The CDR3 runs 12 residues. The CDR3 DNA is TGTGCCAGCAGTCCCCCCCAAGAGACCCAGTACTTC. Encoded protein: CASSPPQETQYF.

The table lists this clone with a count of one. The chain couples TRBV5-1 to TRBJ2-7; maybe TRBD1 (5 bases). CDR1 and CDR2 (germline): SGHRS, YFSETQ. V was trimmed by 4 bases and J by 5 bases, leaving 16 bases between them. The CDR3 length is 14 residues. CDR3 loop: CASSRWSRDHEQYF. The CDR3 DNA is TGCGCCAGCAGCCGGTGGTCCAGGGATCACGAGCAGTACTTC.

CDR3 in DNA: TGTGCCATCAGTGATAGCTTACTAGGGGGTCAGTTCTTC. This gives the protein CAISDSLLGGQFF. The genes are TRBV10-3 and TRBJ2-1, with D possibly TRBD1 on 6 matching bases. The CDR3 totals 13 residues. V lost 3 bases, J lost 13 bases, and 16 bases lay in between. The V gene's germline CDR1 is ENHRY and CDR2 SYGVKD.

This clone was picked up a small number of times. The CDR3: CASSRTGSKQPQHF. CDR3 coding DNA: TGTGCCAGCAGCAGAACAGGATCTAAGCAGCCCCAGCATTTT. The V call is TRBV7-9, the J call TRBJ1-5; D might be TRBD1 (5 bases). Germline V CDR1 and CDR2: SEHNR, FQNEAQ (reference sequence). The ends were cut back, 5 bases at V and 7 bases at J, with 15 bases in the middle. This CDR3 is built from 14 residues.

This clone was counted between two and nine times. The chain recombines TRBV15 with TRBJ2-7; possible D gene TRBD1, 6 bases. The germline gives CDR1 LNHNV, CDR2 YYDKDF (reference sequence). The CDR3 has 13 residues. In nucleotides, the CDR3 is TGTGCCACCAGCCGAGACAGGCGCTACGAGCAGTACGTC. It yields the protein CATSRDRRYEQYV.

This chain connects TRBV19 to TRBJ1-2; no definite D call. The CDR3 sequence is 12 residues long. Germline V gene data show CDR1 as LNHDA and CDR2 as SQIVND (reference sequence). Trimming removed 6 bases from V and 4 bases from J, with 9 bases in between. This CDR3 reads CASSEALYGYTF. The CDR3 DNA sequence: TGTGCCAGTAGCGAGGCCCTCTATGGCTACACCTTC. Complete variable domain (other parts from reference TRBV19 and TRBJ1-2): DGGITQSPKYLFRKEGQNVTLSCEQNLNHDAMYWYRQDPGQGLRLIYYSQIVNDFQKGDIAEGYSVSREKKESFPLTVTSAQKNPTAFYLCASSEALYGYTFGSGTRLTVV.